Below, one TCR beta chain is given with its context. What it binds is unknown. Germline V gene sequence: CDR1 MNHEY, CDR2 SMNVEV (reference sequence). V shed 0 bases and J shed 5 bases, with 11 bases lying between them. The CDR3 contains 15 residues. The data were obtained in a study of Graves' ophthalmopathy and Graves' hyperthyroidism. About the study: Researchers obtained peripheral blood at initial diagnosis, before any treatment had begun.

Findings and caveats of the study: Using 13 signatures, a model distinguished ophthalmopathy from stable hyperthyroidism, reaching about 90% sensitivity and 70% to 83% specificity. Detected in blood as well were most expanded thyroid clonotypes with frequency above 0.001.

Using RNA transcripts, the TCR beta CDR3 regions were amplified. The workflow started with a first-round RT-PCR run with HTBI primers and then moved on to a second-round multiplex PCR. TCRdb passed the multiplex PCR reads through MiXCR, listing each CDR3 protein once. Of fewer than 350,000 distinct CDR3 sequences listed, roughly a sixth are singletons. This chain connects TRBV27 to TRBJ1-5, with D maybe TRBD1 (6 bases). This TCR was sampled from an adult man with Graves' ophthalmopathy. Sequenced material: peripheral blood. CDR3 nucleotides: TGTGCCAGCAGTTTATCGGGGACAAGGGATCAGCCCCAGCATTTT. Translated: CASSLSGTRDQPQHF.